One sample yielded the 14 T cell receptor beta chains listed below, sequenced in a study of blood T cell repertoires in COVID-19. The assay was immunoSEQ multiplex PCR, and TCRdb's table has in-frame clones only and misses some. The table lists 200,000 or so clones, roughly 84% of them singletons. The specimen sequenced was peripheral blood. The receptor set was obtained from a woman aged 60 to 75 who had recovered from COVID-19.

This rearrangement joins TRBV15 to TRBJ1-3; TRBD1 might be the D (5 bases). Germline assignment: CDR1 LNHNV and CDR2 YYDKDF (reference sequence). Trimming shortened V by 6 bases and J by 0 bases, and 9 bases separated the two germline ends. The CDR3 runs to 14 residues. CDR3 DNA sequence: TGTGCCACCAGGCCAGGGAACTCTGGAAACACCATATATTTT. It is translated as CATRPGNSGNTIYF.

The chain has TRBV7-9 and TRBJ1-1; 10 bases fit TRBD1. V was clipped by 3 bases and J by 4 bases; unmatched bases: 2. From germline, CDR1 is SEHNR and CDR2 FQNEAQ (reference sequence). The CDR3 totals 14 residues. CDR3 region: CASSFWDRGTEAFF. The DNA for the CDR3 is TGTGCCAGCAGCTTTTGGGACAGGGGCACTGAAGCTTTCTTT.

This clone was counted between two and nine times. The J gene is TRBJ1-5, the V gene TRBV7-8; tentatively, D is TRBD1 (6 bases). Germline assignment: CDR1 SGHVS and CDR2 FQNEAQ. V was clipped by 1 base and J by 6 bases, with 19 bases between them. The CDR3 consists of 17 residues. CDR3 amino acids: CASSLVAVQGVSQPQHF. CDR3 bases: TGTGCCAGCAGCTTAGTAGCCGTACAGGGAGTCAGTCAGCCCCAGCATTTT.

CDR3 in amino acids: CASAPGQFSNQPQHF. CDR3 DNA: TGTGCCAGCGCCCCGGGACAATTTAGCAATCAGCCCCAGCATTTT. This rearrangement joins TRBV6-5 to TRBJ1-5; D perhaps matches TRBD1 (6 bases). Looked up from germline, CDR1 is MNHEY and CDR2 is SVGAGI. This CDR3 comprises 15 residues. V lost 8 bases and J 0 bases, leaving 14 bases between the germline ends.

The chain couples TRBV7-6 to TRBJ2-1, with 8 bases that match TRBD2. The CDR3 sequence is 19 residues long. Trimming cost V 5 bases and J 1 base; bases outside gene matches: 16. The germline V gene has CDR1 SGHVS and CDR2 FNYEAQ. CDR3 sequence reads: CASSPPSGRGVGSYNEQFF. The CDR3 DNA reads TGTGCCAGCAGCCCGCCATCGGGGCGGGGGGTAGGTTCCTACAATGAGCAGTTCTTC.

This clone was observed a single time. The chain couples TRBV5-6 to TRBJ1-3, with 7 bases identical to TRBD1. Per the germline V gene, CDR1 is SGHDT and CDR2 is YYEEEE. The J segment lost 0 bases and the V segment lost 3 bases, leaving 12 bases of the junction unmatched. The CDR3 consists of 18 residues. CDR3 loop: CASSSLWQGVTSGNTIYF. DNA of the CDR3: TGTGCCAGCAGCTCCCTCTGGCAGGGGGTTACCTCTGGAAACACCATATATTTT.

CDR3 protein: CAIRGTGTKGTGELFF. CDR3 coding DNA: TGTGCCATCAGGGGAACAGGGACAAAGGGTACCGGGGAGCTGTTTTTT. The V call is TRBV10-3, the J call TRBJ2-2; D might be TRBD1 (6 bases). The V end lost 6 bases, the J end lost 5 bases, and 19 bases lay between the germline ends. The CDR3 consists of 16 residues. Germline CDR1 is ENHRY and CDR2 is SYGVKD.

This chain joins TRBV12-3 or TRBV12-4 and TRBJ2-2; no firm D call. This CDR3 is built from 12 residues. V was trimmed by 1 base and J by 7 bases, leaving 4 bases between them. The CDR3 here is CASSLGRGELFF. CDR3 in DNA: TGTGCCAGCAGTTTAGGTCGCGGGGAGCTGTTTTTT.

The chain has TRBV7-9 and TRBJ2-2, with a weak D call TRBD2 (5 bases). This CDR3 is built from 14 residues. The germline gives CDR1 SEHNR, CDR2 FQNEAQ (reference sequence). V lost 2 bases to trimming and J lost 5 bases, with 9 bases between them. CDR3 bases: TGTGCCAGCAGCTTAAGTAGCGAAACCGGGGAGCTGTTTTTT. The encoded protein is CASSLSSETGELFF.

The gene calls are TRBV11-2 and TRBJ2-3; 13 positions agree with TRBD2. V shed 5 bases and J 1 base; nucleotides not matched to a gene: 3. CDR1 is SGHAT, CDR2 FQNNGV, per germline. The CDR3 extends over 16 amino acids. The CDR3 region is CASSRTSGGGTDTQYF. CDR3 coding DNA: TGTGCCAGCAGCCGGACTAGCGGGGGCGGCACAGATACGCAGTATTTT.

The chain is built from TRBV27 and TRBJ2-7, with a possible D match to TRBD1 (6 bases). The CDR3 has 15 amino acids. CDR1 is MNHEY and CDR2 is SMNVEV in the germline V gene (reference sequence). V lost 2 bases and J lost 2, with 13 bases in between. The CDR3 reads CASSLEGRQAYEQYF. The CDR3 coding sequence is TGTGCCAGCAGTTTAGAGGGGAGACAGGCCTACGAGCAGTACTTC.

This chain links TRBV7-9 with TRBJ2-5; 9 bases fit TRBD2. CDR3 length: 15 amino acids. Per germline, CDR1 SEHNR and CDR2 FQNEAQ (reference sequence). J lost 4 bases, V lost 4 bases, and 7 bases had no gene match. CDR3 sequence: CASSSVGRGGETQYF. The CDR3 DNA reads as TGTGCCAGCAGCTCTGTGGGGCGGGGGGGAGAGACCCAGTACTTC.

The CDR3 loop is CASSSQGDHLQNIQYF. CDR3 coding DNA: TGTGCCAGCAGCTCCCAAGGAGACCACCTACAAAACATTCAGTACTTC. The chain carries TRBV21-1 and TRBJ2-4; the D segment call TRBD2 is taken from the table without a DNA check. TRBV21-1 is termed a pseudogene. This CDR3 is built from 16 residues.

This chain uses TRBV27 with TRBJ1-1; 7 bases agree with TRBD1. The CDR3 has 19 residues. Per germline, CDR1 MNHEY and CDR2 SMNVEV (reference sequence). The junction had 18 bases not matched to a gene; V was cut back by 4 bases and J by 1 base. CDR3 protein: CASSSRAGTALLPNTEAFF. As DNA, the CDR3 is TGTGCCAGCAGTTCTCGCGCCGGGACAGCCCTCCTTCCGAACACTGAAGCTTTCTTT.